This is a list of T cell receptor beta chains from one sample in a study of PD-1 blockade in classical Hodgkin lymphoma. Clones were read by immunoSEQ multiplex PCR, and TCRdb kept only the in-frame ones, dropping some. The sample carries about 30,000 clones, just over 70% recorded once. The source was peripheral blood mononuclear cells (PBMCs), collected before the second cycle of nivolumab. All receptors derive from a human donor with classical Hodgkin lymphoma. Both conserved end residues are part of each CDR3. The D gene is left open where the match is weak. Size values are once, few and many counts, or a class for expanded clones, and some rows have none.

.,TRBV4-1,TRBJ2-2,once,CASSQGGFPVANTGELFF,TGCGCCAGCAGCCAAGGTGGCTTCCCAGTTGCGAACACCGGGGAGCTGTTTTTT
TRBD2,TRBV2,TRBJ2-3,once,CASTGLAGGTDTQYF,TGTGCCAGCACCGGACTAGCGGGAGGCACAGATACGCAGTATTTT
TRBD1,TRBV30,TRBJ1-6,.,CASGQGDSPLHF,TGTGCCTCCGGACAGGGGGATTCACCCCTCCACTTT
.,TRBV25-1,TRBJ2-7,.,CASSGTVEGREQYF,TGTGCCAGCAGTGGAACCGTAGAGGGGAGGGAGCAGTACTTC
.,TRBV30,TRBJ1-5,once,CAWSRGLPHQPQHF,TGTGCCTGGAGCCGTGGACTTCCCCATCAGCCCCAGCATTTT
.,TRBV19,TRBJ2-3,.,CASSMRGSTDTQYF,TGTGCCAGTAGTATGAGGGGAAGCACAGATACGCAGTATTTT
.,TRBV28,TRBJ2-2,.,CASSRTANTGELFF,TGTGCCAGCAGCCGGACCGCGAACACCGGGGAGCTGTTTTTT
.,TRBV7-2,TRBJ2-3,.,CASSFTGTMISTDTQYF,TGTGCCAGCAGCTTTACCGGGACAATGATTAGCACAGATACGCAGTATTTT
TRBD1,TRBV7-8,TRBJ1-2,few,CASSLGQGITYGYTF,TGTGCCAGCAGCTTGGGACAGGGAATTACCTATGGCTACACCTTC
.,TRBV4-3,TRBJ2-7,.,CASSETGSSYEQYF,TGCGCCAGCAGCGAAACAGGGAGCTCCTACGAGCAGTACTTC
TRBD2,TRBV27,TRBJ2-1,.,CASSLSASGGYNEQFF,TGTGCCAGCAGTTTATCGGCTAGCGGGGGATACAATGAGCAGTTCTTC
.,TRBV7-3,TRBJ2-3,.,CASSFDSTDTQYF,TGTGCCAGCAGCTTCGACAGCACAGATACGCAGTATTTT
.,TRBV7-2,TRBJ2-1,few,CASSFELGGYNEQFF,TGTGCCAGCAGCTTTGAACTAGGAGGTTACAATGAGCAGTTCTTC
.,TRBV2,TRBJ2-1,.,CASSEFPYNEQFF,TGTGCCAGCAGTGAATTCCCCTACAATGAGCAGTTCTTC
.,TRBV27,TRBJ1-2,few,CASTQTGFSGGYTF,TGTGCCAGCACTCAAACGGGGTTCTCAGGTGGCTACACCTTC
.,TRBV27,TRBJ2-1,.,CAVRGGAFYEQFF,TGTGCCGTCAGGGGGGGCGCGTTCTATGAGCAGTTCTTC
.,TRBV6-6,TRBJ2-7,.,CATRLGGSYEQYF,TGTGCCACACGGCTAGGTGGAAGCTACGAGCAGTACTTC
.,TRBV7-9,TRBJ2-5,.,CASRVGMEETQYF,TGTGCCAGCAGAGTGGGAATGGAAGAGACCCAGTACTTC
TRBD1,TRBV2,TRBJ1-2,.,CASSGEGAGYGYTF,TGTGCCAGCAGTGGGGAGGGGGCCGGCTATGGCTACACCTTC
TRBD1,TRBV29-1,TRBJ1-1,.,CSGWTGADTEAFF,TGCAGCGGGTGGACAGGGGCTGACACTGAAGCTTTCTTT
.,TRBV19,TRBJ2-1,.,CASSIGTGDEQFF,TGTGCCAGTAGTATCGGGACTGGGGATGAGCAGTTCTTC
TRBD2,TRBV7-8,TRBJ2-7,.,CASSPSSGKHEQYF,TGTGCCAGCAGCCCCAGTAGCGGGAAACACGAGCAGTACTTC
.,TRBV30,TRBJ1-5,medium-sized,CAWSRGYSNQPQHF,TGTGCCTGGAGCAGGGGTTATAGCAATCAGCCCCAGCATTTT
.,TRBV2,TRBJ2-5,.,CASRGGVTQETQYF,TGTGCCAGCAGAGGGGGGGTCACCCAAGAGACCCAGTACTTC
TRBD1,TRBV7-2,TRBJ2-6,.,CASSRVGTGSANVLTF,TGTGCCAGCAGCCGCGTCGGGACAGGGTCAGCCAACGTCCTGACTTTC
.,TRBV12-5,TRBJ2-1,.,CASGTTRTDEQFF,TGTGCTAGTGGTACAACCCGGACAGATGAGCAGTTCTTC
.,TRBV6-1,TRBJ2-1,.,CASSANSVNEQFF,TGTGCCAGCAGTGCGAATAGTGTCAATGAGCAGTTCTTC
TRBD1,TRBV7-2,TRBJ1-6,.,CASSARGQSNSPLHF,TGTGCCAGCAGCGCTAGGGGGCAGAGTAATTCACCCCTCCACTTT
TRBD2,TRBV7-2,TRBJ2-1,.,CASSSGLAGALSEQFF,TGTGCCAGCAGCTCGGGACTAGCGGGAGCCTTGAGTGAGCAGTTCTTC
.,TRBV10-1,TRBJ1-1,.,CASSEGGLNTEAFF,TGCGCCAGCAGTGAGGGGGGTCTGAACACTGAAGCTTTCTTT
.,TRBV2,TRBJ2-7,.,CASTRQERNSYEQYF,TGTGCCAGCACTCGGCAGGAGCGGAACTCCTACGAGCAGTACTTC
.,TRBV19,TRBJ1-4,.,CASSDDLRGIGEKLFF,TGTGCCAGTAGCGACGACCTCAGGGGCATTGGGGAAAAACTGTTTTTT
.,TRBV6-5,TRBJ2-7,.,CASSYSSPVDEQYF,TGTGCCAGCAGTTACTCGTCCCCTGTCGACGAGCAGTACTTC
.,TRBV6-5,TRBJ2-5,few,CASSYAGRGETQYF,TGTGCCAGCAGTTATGCAGGGCGAGGGGAGACCCAGTACTTC
TRBD1,TRBV6-1,TRBJ1-4,.,CALGARGLTNEKLFF,TGTGCCCTAGGGGCCAGGGGGCTTACTAATGAAAAACTGTTTTTT
.,TRBV5-5,TRBJ2-2,.,CASSVSSGTGELFF,TGTGCCAGCAGCGTGTCATCTGGTACCGGGGAGCTGTTTTTT
.,TRBV2,TRBJ2-7,.,CASSEAPGTHYEQYF,TGTGCCAGCAGTGAAGCGCCCGGGACCCACTACGAGCAGTACTTC
TRBD2,TRBV4-1,TRBJ2-3,.,CASSQDFIERGGGLPDTQYF,TGCGCCAGCAGCCAAGATTTTATAGAACGGGGCGGGGGGCTGCCAGATACGCAGTATTTT
TRBD2,TRBV7-9,TRBJ2-1,few,CASSYSGGSYNEQFF,TGTGCCAGCAGCTATAGCGGGGGCTCCTACAATGAGCAGTTCTTC
.,TRBV7-2,TRBJ2-7,.,CASSLAIPGDKQYF,TGTGCCAGCAGCTTAGCTATCCCGGGAGACAAGCAGTACTTC
.,TRBV6-1,TRBJ2-3,.,CASSETGAPSTDTQYF,TGTGCCAGCAGTGAAACGGGGGCGCCTAGCACAGATACGCAGTATTTT
TRBD2,TRBV25-1,TRBJ2-1,.,CASSELASGKDEQFF,TGTGCCAGCAGTGAATTGGCTAGCGGGAAGGATGAGCAGTTCTTC
.,TRBV9,TRBJ2-6,once,CASSPLRGDGANVLTF,TGTGCCAGCAGCCCTCTGCGGGGAGATGGGGCCAACGTCCTGACTTTC
.,TRBV30,TRBJ1-1,few,CAWSVLQEAFF,TGTGCCTGGAGTGTACTACAGGAAGCTTTCTTT
TRBD1,TRBV27,TRBJ2-1,.,CASSTGVVIEQFF,TGTGCCAGCTCCACAGGGGTGGTGATTGAGCAGTTCTTC
.,TRBV7-8,TRBJ2-7,.,CASSRTDTYEQYF,TGTGCCAGCAGTAGGACAGATACCTACGAGCAGTACTTC
TRBD1,TRBV27,TRBJ1-2,few,CASSPRTGVYGYTF,TGTGCCAGCAGCCCAAGGACAGGGGTCTATGGCTACACCTTC
.,TRBV6-4,TRBJ2-7,.,CASIPGEQYF,TGTGCCAGCATTCCAGGCGAGCAGTACTTC
.,TRBV19,TRBJ1-5,few,CASGTWAVNQPQHF,TGTGCCAGTGGTACCTGGGCAGTCAATCAGCCCCAGCATTTT
TRBD2,TRBV5-8,TRBJ2-5,once,CASSLVGTTTQETQYF,TGTGCCAGCAGCTTGGTCGGGACTACCACTCAAGAGACCCAGTACTTC
.,TRBV18,TRBJ2-3,.,CASSQTGIYTDTQYF,TGTGCCAGCTCACAAACAGGGATCTACACAGATACGCAGTATTTT
TRBD1,TRBV6-6,TRBJ1-2,once,CASSHTDRAIGGYTF,TGTGCCAGCAGTCACACGGACAGGGCGATCGGAGGCTACACCTTC
.,TRBV27,TRBJ2-7,once,CASSLRTGYYEQYF,TGTGCCAGCAGTTTACGAACAGGGTACTACGAGCAGTACTTC
.,TRBV18,TRBJ2-3,once,CASSPWFVGHRTDTQYF,TGTGCCAGCTCACCGTGGTTTGTGGGACACCGCACAGATACGCAGTATTTT
TRBD2,TRBV6-5,TRBJ2-7,.,CASSYVREAYEQYF,TGTGCCAGCAGTTACGTGCGGGAGGCCTACGAGCAGTACTTC
TRBD2,TRBV28,TRBJ2-2,.,CASGSGAANTGELFF,TGTGCCAGCGGCAGCGGGGCAGCGAACACCGGGGAGCTGTTTTTT
.,TRBV28,TRBJ1-5,once,CASSPGLNQPQHF,TGTGCCAGCAGTCCTGGACTAAATCAGCCCCAGCATTTT
.,TRBV7-2,TRBJ1-2,.,CASSFVYGNYGYTF,TGTGCCAGCAGCTTTGTATACGGGAACTATGGCTACACCTTC